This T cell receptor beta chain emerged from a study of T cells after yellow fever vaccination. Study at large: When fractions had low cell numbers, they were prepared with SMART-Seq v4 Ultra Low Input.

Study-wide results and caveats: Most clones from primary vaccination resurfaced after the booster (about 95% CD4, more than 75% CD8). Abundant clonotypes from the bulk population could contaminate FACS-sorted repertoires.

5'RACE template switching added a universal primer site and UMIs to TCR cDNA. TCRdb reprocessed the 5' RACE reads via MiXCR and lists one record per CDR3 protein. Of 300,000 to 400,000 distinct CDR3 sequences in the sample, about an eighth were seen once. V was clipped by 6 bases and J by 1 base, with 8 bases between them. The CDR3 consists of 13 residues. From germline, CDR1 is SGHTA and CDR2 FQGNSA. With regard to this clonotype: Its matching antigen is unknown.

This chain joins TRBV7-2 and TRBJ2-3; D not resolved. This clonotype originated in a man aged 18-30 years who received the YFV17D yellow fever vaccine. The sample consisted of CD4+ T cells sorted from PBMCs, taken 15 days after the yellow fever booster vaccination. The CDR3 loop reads CASRGNGTDTQYF. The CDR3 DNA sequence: TGTGCCAGCAGGGGGAATGGCACAGATACGCAGTATTTT.